These 20 T cell receptor beta chains came from one sample sequenced in a study of early T cells in non-severe SARS-CoV-2 infection. TCRdb fed the 5' RACE reads into MiXCR, producing one record per CDR3 protein. The sample holds about 33,000 distinct CDR3 sequences, around 7% seen once. The source material was whole blood. The receptors shown here come from an adult who was a healthcare worker with PCR-confirmed SARS-CoV-2 infection or an uninfected control (not recorded which).

This clonotype was detected a few times. This chain links TRBV5-5 with TRBJ2-2, with 7 bases identical to TRBD1. This CDR3 region has 14 residues. Germline assignment: CDR1 SGHKS and CDR2 YYEKEE (reference sequence). V was clipped by 4 bases and J by 6 bases; unmatched bases: 6. CDR3 coding DNA: TGTGCCAGCAGCCTTAACAGGGGACCCGGGGAGCTGTTTTTT. It yields the protein CASSLNRGPGELFF.

The chain recombines TRBV25-1 with TRBJ2-1; D remains ambiguous. Trimming took 3 bases from V and 0 from J, leaving 12 bases between them. The CDR3 totals 16 residues. Germline loops: CDR1 MGHDK, CDR2 SYGVNS. CDR3 sequence: CASSDFNSLSYNEQFF. CDR3 bases: TGTGCCAGCAGTGACTTCAATTCGCTCTCCTACAATGAGCAGTTCTTC.

This clonotype was counted ten times or more. This chain links TRBV25-1 with TRBJ2-7; 9 bases are shared with TRBD1. The V and J ends lost 4 bases and 4 bases, in that order; junction bases with no gene match: 8. Germline V gives CDR1 MGHDK, CDR2 SYGVNS. This CDR3 has 15 amino acids. CDR3: CASSAAGTGNYEQYF. The CDR3 DNA follows: TGTGCCAGCAGTGCCGCCGGGACAGGGAATTACGAGCAGTACTTC.

This clonotype was recorded at least ten times. Germline and junction disagree at one end, which may indicate a read error. V gene TRBV20-1 combines with J gene TRBJ1-2, with TRBD1 as a possible D gene (5 bases). This CDR3 contains 13 residues. The germline V gene encodes CDR1 DFQATT and CDR2 SNEGSKA (reference sequence). The CDR3: CSAREGGQIYTRF. The CDR3 nucleotides read TGCAGTGCTAGAGAGGGTGGACAAATTTATACCCGATTC.

This clonotype has only a few counts. The V gene is TRBV28, the J gene TRBJ2-5; no definite D call. The germline gives CDR1 MDHEN, CDR2 SYDVKM. This CDR3 has 13 residues. V dropped 7 bases and J dropped 5 bases, with 14 bases sitting between them. The CDR3 is CASKIAGSETQYF. The CDR3 DNA is TGTGCCAGCAAGATTGCAGGCTCGGAGACCCAGTACTTC.

This clonotype was seen repeatedly, ten times or more. V and J are TRBV20-1 and TRBJ1-5, with a weak D call TRBD1 (5 bases). The germline V gene has CDR1 DFQATT and CDR2 SNEGSKA (reference sequence). V lost 3 bases to trimming and J lost 7 bases, with 13 bases between them. This CDR3 contains 13 residues. CDR3 in DNA: TGCAGTGCTAGTGAGGGGATCTTACAGCCCCAGCATTTT. It specifies CSASEGILQPQHF.

This clonotype was found many times. The chain uses TRBV10-3 and TRBJ1-4; 7 positions match TRBD1. The CDR3 runs 15 residues. Germline V CDR1 and CDR2: ENHRY, SYGVKD. The V and J ends lost 5 bases and 0 bases, in that order; junction bases with no gene match: 3. Written as DNA, the CDR3 is TGTGCCATCAGTCGACAGGGAACAACTAATGAAAAACTGTTTTTT. Translating it yields CAISRQGTTNEKLFF.

The chain has TRBV11-2 and TRBJ2-1, with TRBD1 matching 11 bases. V lost 5 bases, J lost 6 bases, and 6 bases stayed unmatched. This CDR3 is 15 amino acids long. Germline assignment: CDR1 SGHAT and CDR2 FQNNGV. DNA of the CDR3: TGTGCCAGCAGCCCAGGACAGGGGGCCTGCAATGAGCAGTTCTTC. Amino acids: CASSPGQGACNEQFF.

This clonotype showed up just a few times. The chain combines TRBV5-6 with TRBJ2-7; a possible D gene is TRBD1 (6 bases). Germline V gene lookup returns CDR1 SGHDT and CDR2 YYEEEE. With 2 bases removed from V and 2 bases from J, the gap between germline ends came to 11 bases. This CDR3 is 14 amino acids long. CDR3 region: CASSLRDTTYEQYF. Written as DNA, the CDR3 is TGTGCCAGCAGCTTAAGGGACACTACCTACGAGCAGTACTTC.

This chain uses TRBV28 with TRBJ2-7, with D unresolved. V lost 3 bases, J lost 6 bases, and 9 bases lay in between. Germline CDR1 is MDHEN and CDR2 is SYDVKM. This CDR3 has 12 residues. CDR3 region: CASSFSMGEQYF. As DNA, the CDR3 is TGTGCCAGCAGTTTCTCTATGGGCGAGCAGTACTTC.

This clonotype was observed at least ten times. The chain joins TRBV30 to TRBJ1-1; D gene unclear. The ends were cut back, 0 bases at V and 11 bases at J, with 13 bases in the middle. CDR1 GTSNPN and CDR2 SVGIG come from the germline V gene (reference sequence). This CDR3 has 12 residues. The CDR3 DNA is TGTGCCTGGAGTGTACTAGCAGAGCAGGCTTTCTTT. It encodes CAWSVLAEQAFF.

This clonotype was picked up many times. The V and J genes are TRBV12-3 or TRBV12-4 and TRBJ1-1; D is unclear. Trimming shortened V by 0 bases and J by 5 bases, and 7 bases separated the two germline ends. The CDR3 has 13 amino acids. The CDR3 bases are TGTGCCAGCAGTTTAGCGGTGAGGACTGAAGCTTTCTTT. Encoded protein: CASSLAVRTEAFF.

This clonotype appeared many times. The chain uses TRBV19 and TRBJ2-7; TRBD1 matches 9 bases. Trimming took 4 bases from V and 1 from J; bases not matched to a gene: 2. Looked up from germline, CDR1 is LNHDA and CDR2 is SQIVND (reference sequence). This CDR3 has 14 residues. The DNA of the CDR3 is TGTGCCAGTAGTAAAGGACAGGGGTCCTACGAGCAGTACTTC. Translation: CASSKGQGSYEQYF.

The DNA of the CDR3 is TGCAGTGCTAGAGATCCCCGACAGGGAATCGCGAACACCGGGGAGCTGTTTTTT. This encodes CSARDPRQGIANTGELFF. V and J are TRBV20-1 and TRBJ2-2; 7 bases agree with TRBD1. CDR3 length: 18 residues. With V trimmed by 0 bases and J by 0 bases, 10 bases remained unmatched. Germline assignment: CDR1 DFQATT and CDR2 SNEGSKA (reference sequence).

This clonotype has a count of ten or more. The gene calls are TRBV7-9 and TRBJ2-7; TRBD2 might be the D (5 bases). Germline values: CDR1 SEHNR, CDR2 FQNEAQ (reference sequence). The CDR3 loop spans 14 amino acids. The V and J ends lost 0 bases and 6 bases respectively, with 12 bases between them. In nucleotides, the CDR3 is TGTGCCAGCAGCTTAGCCGGGGTTTGGACCGAGCAGTACTTC. It encodes CASSLAGVWTEQYF.

This clonotype occurred a few times. J is TRBJ2-4 and V is TRBV21-1; TRBD1 is taken as the D call from the table, unchecked against the DNA. TRBV21-1 corresponds to a pseudogene. CDR3 size: 18 residues. The CDR3 region is CASSKKGDRELAKNIQYF. The CDR3 DNA is TGTGCCAGCAGCAAAAAGGGGGACAGGGAGCTAGCCAAAAACATTCAGTACTTC.

J is TRBJ2-1 and V is TRBV25-1, with 11 bases fitting TRBD2. With 2 bases clipped from V and 8 bases from J, the junction kept 5 bases outside the gene matches. CDR1 is MGHDK, CDR2 SYGVNS, per germline. The CDR3 consists of 15 residues. The CDR3 sequence: CASSETSGSFDEQFF. CDR3 coding DNA: TGTGCCAGCAGTGAAACTAGCGGGAGTTTTGATGAGCAGTTCTTC.

This clonotype was recorded at least ten times. The CDR3 nucleotides read TGTGCCACCGCTGAGGGTAGTTACTATGGCTACACCTTC. It encodes CATAEGSYYGYTF. The rearrangement links TRBV28 to TRBJ1-2; D uncertain. The CDR3 length is 13 residues. The V end was cut by 10 bases, the J end by 3 bases, with 15 bases between. CDR1 and CDR2 from the germline V gene are MDHEN and SYDVKM.

At least ten counts were recorded for this clonotype. The chain carries TRBV18 and TRBJ2-7; TRBD1 matches 9 bases. V shed 2 bases and J 5 bases; nucleotides not matched to a gene: 4. CDR3 length: 14 amino acids. CDR1 and CDR2 from the germline V gene are KGHSH and LQKENI. The CDR3 nucleotides are TGTGCCAGCTCACCAAAGGGACAGGGCCACGAGCAGTACTTC. Its protein product is CASSPKGQGHEQYF.

This chain links TRBV28 with TRBJ2-4, with TRBD1 as a possible D gene (6 bases). The CDR3 consists of 16 residues. The V and J ends lost 6 bases and 2 bases respectively, with 17 bases between them. Germline V gene data show CDR1 as MDHEN and CDR2 as SYDVKM. This CDR3 reads CASSPTGFLTKNIQYF. Here the CDR3 DNA reads TGTGCCAGCAGCCCTACAGGGTTTCTAACCAAAAACATTCAGTACTTC. Full variable domain (remainder filled in from reference TRBV28 and TRBJ2-4): DVKVTQSSRYLVKRTGEKVFLECVQDMDHENMFWYRQDPGLGLRLIYFSYDVKMKEKGDIPEGYSVSREKKERFSLILESASTNQTSMYLCASSPTGFLTKNIQYFGAGTRLSVL.